Presented here are 9 T cell receptor beta chains from one specimen sequenced in a study of CD8 T cells in Susac syndrome. Random hexamers served to reverse transcribe about 0.45 to 1 ug RNA. TCRdb reprocessed the immunoSEQ multiplex PCR reads via MiXCR and lists one record per CDR3 protein. The sample consists of about 200,000 distinct CDR3 sequences, nearly 95% of them appearing once. Specimen: CD4+ T cells from PBMCs. The source is a human donor with multiple sclerosis.

Only one count was recorded for this clonotype. The chain is built from TRBV9 and TRBJ1-4; D unclear. From germline, CDR1 is SGDLS and CDR2 YYNGEE. Trimming shortened V by 4 bases and J by 7 bases, and 14 bases separated the two germline ends. The CDR3 runs 14 residues. The CDR3 region has the DNA TGTGCCAGCAGCCTAAGACACGAAAGTGAAAAACTGTTTTTT. Protein: CASSLRHESEKLFF.

The rearrangement joins TRBV29-1 to TRBJ2-1; D perhaps matches TRBD1 (5 bases). V shed 3 bases and J shed 0 bases, with 21 bases lying between them. The germline V gene has CDR1 SQVTM and CDR2 ANQGSEA. The CDR3 is 18 amino acids. The CDR3 nucleotides read TGCAGCGTTGACCTTCGTCGAGTCAGGGCCGGCTCCTACAATGAGCAGTTCTTC. The encoded protein is CSVDLRRVRAGSYNEQFF.

In DNA form, the CDR3 reads TGTGCCACCAGTGATTCCCGACAGGACGGCTACACCTTC. Translation: CATSDSRQDGYTF. This chain joins TRBV24-1 and TRBJ1-2, with D possibly TRBD1 on 6 matching bases. CDR1 and CDR2 from the germline V gene are KGHDR and SFDVKD. The CDR3 contains 13 residues. V was cut by 2 bases and J by 8 bases, with 11 bases left in between.

This clonotype has a single count. The chain employs TRBV30 and TRBJ1-1; D unclear. Germline loops: CDR1 GTSNPN, CDR2 SVGIG (reference sequence). Trimming took 2 bases from V and 10 from J, leaving 14 bases between them. The CDR3 length is 12 residues. CDR3 in DNA: TGTGCCTGGAGTACTCCCCTCTGGGCAGCTTTCTTT. Translated, it gives CAWSTPLWAAFF.

The chain recombines TRBV7-9 with TRBJ1-1, with 8 bases matching TRBD1. The CDR3 consists of 17 residues. V lost 1 base to trimming and J lost 1 base; unmatched junction nucleotides: 8. CDR1 is SEHNR, CDR2 FQNEAQ, per germline (reference sequence). The CDR3 sequence is CASSLGAGGRRNTEAFF. As DNA, the CDR3 is TGTGCCAGCAGCTTAGGGGCAGGGGGCAGGAGGAACACTGAAGCTTTCTTT.

The J gene is TRBJ2-1, the V gene TRBV11-2; D is possibly TRBD2 (5 bases). Trimming removed 6 bases from V and 4 bases from J, with 19 bases in between. CDR1 and CDR2 (germline): SGHAT, FQNNGV. The length of the CDR3 is 16 residues. The CDR3 here is CASRSLSGDLYNEQFF. CDR3 nucleotide sequence: TGTGCCAGCAGATCTCTCAGCGGAGACTTGTACAATGAGCAGTTCTTC.

The chain uses TRBV30 and TRBJ2-3; no reliable D call. Trimming shortened V by 1 base and J by 6 bases, and 17 bases separated the two germline ends. Germline CDR1 and CDR2: GTSNPN and SVGIG (reference sequence). This CDR3 is built from 15 residues. The CDR3 sequence is CAWSGSGWGRDTQYF. In nucleotides, the CDR3 is TGTGCCTGGAGTGGATCAGGATGGGGAAGGGATACGCAGTATTTT.

The chain carries TRBV25-1 and TRBJ1-2; a possible D gene is TRBD1 (5 bases). Trimming shortened V by 4 bases and J by 0 bases, and 9 bases separated the two germline ends. Looked up from germline, CDR1 is MGHDK and CDR2 is SYGVNS. The CDR3 length is 14 residues. CDR3 in amino acids: CASSGLGANYGYTF. CDR3 DNA: TGTGCCAGCAGTGGTCTAGGGGCTAACTATGGCTACACCTTC.

The rearrangement joins TRBV9 to TRBJ2-1; 8 nucleotides align to TRBD2. After removal of 0 bases from V and 5 bases from J, the junction contained 7 bases not matched to a gene. The germline CDR1 and CDR2 sequences are SGDLS and YYNGEE. This CDR3 has 16 residues. CDR3 bases: TGTGCCAGCAGCGTAGAGCCAGCGGGAGCGCACAATGAGCAGTTCTTC. Translated, it gives CASSVEPAGAHNEQFF.